Below, one T cell receptor (beta chain) is given with its context. Its antigen remains unknown. The junction does not match germline at one end; this may be a read error. This CDR3 spans 13 amino acids. Germline V gives CDR1 GTSNPN, CDR2 SVGIG (reference sequence). Sequencing of dividing CFSE-low cells from the MLR defined alloreactive TCRbeta sequences. Pre-transplant recipient cells responded to graft donor PBMCs, splenocytes, lymph-node cells, or third-party PBMCs. These data are taken from a study of T cell clones after liver transplantation. At the level of the study: Liver transplant recipients had immunosuppression withdrawal attempted within 2 years.

Clones were read by immunoSEQ multiplex PCR, and TCRdb kept only the in-frame ones, dropping some. Counted here are about 2,100 clones, about 20% occurring once; the ten biggest clones make up around a sixth. Points from the study as a whole: The donor-reactive repertoire was only partly measurable in a couple of subjects, lacking donor cells. Rather than being deleted, graft donor-reactive T cells may have moved into the graft.

This chain links TRBV30 with TRBJ1-1; no clear D. This TCR was sampled from a human patient who received a liver transplant. The graft donor may have contributed some T cells. The source material was CD8+ T cells from cultured PBMCs. The CDR3, as DNA: TGTGCCTGGGTGGTGACGGCGAACACTGAAGCGTTCTTT. It specifies CAWVVTANTEAFF.